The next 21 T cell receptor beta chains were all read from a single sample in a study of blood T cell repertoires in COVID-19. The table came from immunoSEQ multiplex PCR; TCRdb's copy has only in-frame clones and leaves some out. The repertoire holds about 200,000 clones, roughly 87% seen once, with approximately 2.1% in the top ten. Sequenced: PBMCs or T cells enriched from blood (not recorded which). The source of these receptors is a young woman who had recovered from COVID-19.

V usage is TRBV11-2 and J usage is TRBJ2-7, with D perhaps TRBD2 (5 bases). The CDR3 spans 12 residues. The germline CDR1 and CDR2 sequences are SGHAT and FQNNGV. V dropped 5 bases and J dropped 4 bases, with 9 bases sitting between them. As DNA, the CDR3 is TGTGCCAGCAGCAGGACTCGATACGAGCAGTACTTC. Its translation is CASSRTRYEQYF.

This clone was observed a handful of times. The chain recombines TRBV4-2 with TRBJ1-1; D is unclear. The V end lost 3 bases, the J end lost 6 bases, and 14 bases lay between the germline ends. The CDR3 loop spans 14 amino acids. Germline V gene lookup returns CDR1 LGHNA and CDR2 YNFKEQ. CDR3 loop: CASSHTTTVAEAFF. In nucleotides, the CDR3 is TGTGCCAGCAGCCATACTACCACCGTAGCTGAAGCTTTCTTT.

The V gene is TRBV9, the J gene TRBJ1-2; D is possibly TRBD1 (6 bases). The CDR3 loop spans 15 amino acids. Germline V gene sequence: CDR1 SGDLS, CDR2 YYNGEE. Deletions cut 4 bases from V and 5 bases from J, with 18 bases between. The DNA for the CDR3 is TGTGCCAGCAGCCGAATTACTCAGGGGTGGTATGGCTACACCTTC. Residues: CASSRITQGWYGYTF.

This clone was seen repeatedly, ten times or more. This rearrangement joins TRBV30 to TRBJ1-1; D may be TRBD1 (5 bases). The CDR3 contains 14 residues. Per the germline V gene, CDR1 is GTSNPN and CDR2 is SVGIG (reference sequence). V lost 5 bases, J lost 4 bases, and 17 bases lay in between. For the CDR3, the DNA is TGTGCCTGGCACCTCCGGGGGAGGAGCACTGAAGCTTTCTTT. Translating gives CAWHLRGRSTEAFF.

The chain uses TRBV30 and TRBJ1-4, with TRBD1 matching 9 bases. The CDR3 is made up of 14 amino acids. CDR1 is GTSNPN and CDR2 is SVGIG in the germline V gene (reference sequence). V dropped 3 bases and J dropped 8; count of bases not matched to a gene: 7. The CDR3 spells CAWSGGQGQEKLFF. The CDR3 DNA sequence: TGTGCCTGGAGCGGAGGACAGGGGCAGGAAAAACTGTTTTTT.

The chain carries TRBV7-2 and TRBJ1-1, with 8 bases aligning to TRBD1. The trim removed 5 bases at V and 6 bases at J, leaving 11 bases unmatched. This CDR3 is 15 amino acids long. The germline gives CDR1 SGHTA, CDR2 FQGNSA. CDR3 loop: CASSERTGKGSEAFF. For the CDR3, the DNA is TGTGCCAGCAGCGAACGGACAGGGAAAGGGTCTGAAGCTTTCTTT.

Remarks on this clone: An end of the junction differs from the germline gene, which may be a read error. Here the CDR3 reads CASSLYSGGLYEQYF. CDR3 DNA: TGTGCTAGCAGCCTCTATAGCGGGGGGCTATACGAGCAGTACTTC. This chain links TRBV7-7 with TRBJ2-7; 10 bases are shared with TRBD2. Looked up from germline, CDR1 is SSHAT and CDR2 is FNYEAQ (reference sequence). There are 15 residues in the CDR3.

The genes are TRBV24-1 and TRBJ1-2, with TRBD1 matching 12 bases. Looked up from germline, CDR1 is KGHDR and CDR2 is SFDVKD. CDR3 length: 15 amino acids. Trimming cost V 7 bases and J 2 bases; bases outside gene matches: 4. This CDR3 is CATSTGTGGNYGYTF. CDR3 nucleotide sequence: TGTGCCACCAGCACCGGGACAGGGGGCAACTATGGCTACACCTTC.

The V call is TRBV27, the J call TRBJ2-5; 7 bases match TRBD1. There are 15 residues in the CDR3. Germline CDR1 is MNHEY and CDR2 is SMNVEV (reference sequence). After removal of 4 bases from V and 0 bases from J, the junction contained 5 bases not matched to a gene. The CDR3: CASSSLTGNQETQYF. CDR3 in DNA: TGTGCCAGCAGTTCCTTGACAGGGAACCAAGAGACCCAGTACTTC.

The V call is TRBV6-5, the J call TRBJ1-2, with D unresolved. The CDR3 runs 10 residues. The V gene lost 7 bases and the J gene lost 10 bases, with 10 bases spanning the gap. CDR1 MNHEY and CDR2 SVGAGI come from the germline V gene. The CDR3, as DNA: TGTGCCAGCACCCGTGTCCTCTACACCTTC. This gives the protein CASTRVLYTF.

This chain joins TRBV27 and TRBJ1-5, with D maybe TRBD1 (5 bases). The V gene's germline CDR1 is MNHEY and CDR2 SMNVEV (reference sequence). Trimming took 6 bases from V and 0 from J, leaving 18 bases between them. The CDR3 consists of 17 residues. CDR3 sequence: CASRTRGTVNSNQPQHF. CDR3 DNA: TGTGCCAGCAGGACCCGGGGGACGGTTAATAGCAATCAGCCCCAGCATTTT.

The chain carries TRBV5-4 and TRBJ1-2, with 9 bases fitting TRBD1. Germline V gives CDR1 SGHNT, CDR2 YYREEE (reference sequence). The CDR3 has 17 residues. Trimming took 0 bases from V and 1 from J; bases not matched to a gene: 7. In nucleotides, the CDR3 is TGTGCCAGCAGCTTGGGCTTCACGGGACAGGGTAACTATGGCTACACCTTC. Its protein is CASSLGFTGQGNYGYTF.

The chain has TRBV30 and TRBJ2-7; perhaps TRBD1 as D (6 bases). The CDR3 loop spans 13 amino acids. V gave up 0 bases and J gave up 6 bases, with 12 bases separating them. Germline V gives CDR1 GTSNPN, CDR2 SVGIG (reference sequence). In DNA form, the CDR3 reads TGTGCCTGGAGTGTTTCCCGAGGGGGCGAGCAGTACTTC. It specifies CAWSVSRGGEQYF.

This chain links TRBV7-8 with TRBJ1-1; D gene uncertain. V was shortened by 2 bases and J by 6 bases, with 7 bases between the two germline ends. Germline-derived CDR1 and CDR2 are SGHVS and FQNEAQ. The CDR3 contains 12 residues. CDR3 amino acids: CASSLTESEAFF. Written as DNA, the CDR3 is TGTGCCAGCAGCTTAACTGAGTCTGAAGCTTTCTTT.

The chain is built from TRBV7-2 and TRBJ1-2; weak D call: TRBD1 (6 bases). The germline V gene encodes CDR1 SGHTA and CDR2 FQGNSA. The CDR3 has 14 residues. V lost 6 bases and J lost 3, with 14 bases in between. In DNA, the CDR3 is TGTGCCAGCAGGGCGGCAGGGGATTACTATGGCTACACCTTC. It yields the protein CASRAAGDYYGYTF.

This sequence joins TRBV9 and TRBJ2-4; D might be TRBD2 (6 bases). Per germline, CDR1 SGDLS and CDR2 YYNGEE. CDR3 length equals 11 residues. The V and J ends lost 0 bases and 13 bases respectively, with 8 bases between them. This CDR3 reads CASSVDRGQYF. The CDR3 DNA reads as TGTGCCAGCAGCGTAGACCGGGGGCAGTACTTC.

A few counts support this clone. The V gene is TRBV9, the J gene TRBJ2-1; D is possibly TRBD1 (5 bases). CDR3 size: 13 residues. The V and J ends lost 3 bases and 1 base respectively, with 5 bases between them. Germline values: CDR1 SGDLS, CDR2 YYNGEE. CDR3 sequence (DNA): TGTGCCAGCAGCGCAGGGTCCTACAATGAGCAGTTCTTC. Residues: CASSAGSYNEQFF.

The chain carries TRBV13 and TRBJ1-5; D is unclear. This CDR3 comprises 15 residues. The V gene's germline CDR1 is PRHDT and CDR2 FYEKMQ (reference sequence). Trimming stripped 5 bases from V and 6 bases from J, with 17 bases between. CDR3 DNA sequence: TGTGCCAGCAGCACCGACGGGATAAATATTCAGCCCCAGCATTTT. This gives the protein CASSTDGINIQPQHF. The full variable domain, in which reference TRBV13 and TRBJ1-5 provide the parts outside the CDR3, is AAGVIQSPRHLIKEKRETATLKCYPIPRHDTVYWYQQGPGQDPQFLISFYEKMQSDKGSIPDRFSAQQFSDYHSELNMSSLELGDSALYFCASSTDGINIQPQHFGDGTRLSIL.

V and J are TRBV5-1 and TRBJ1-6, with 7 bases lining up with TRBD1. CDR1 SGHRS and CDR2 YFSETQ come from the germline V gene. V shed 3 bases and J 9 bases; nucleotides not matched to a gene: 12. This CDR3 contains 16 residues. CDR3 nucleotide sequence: TGCGCCAGCAGCTCCTCAGGCGGAGACAGGGTTTCACCCCTCCACTTT. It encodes CASSSSGGDRVSPLHF.

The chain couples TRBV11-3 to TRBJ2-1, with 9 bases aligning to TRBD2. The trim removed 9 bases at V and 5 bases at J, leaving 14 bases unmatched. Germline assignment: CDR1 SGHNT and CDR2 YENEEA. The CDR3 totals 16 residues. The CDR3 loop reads CASTPLPSGEHNEQFF. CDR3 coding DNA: TGTGCCAGTACCCCGCTACCTAGCGGGGAACACAATGAGCAGTTCTTC. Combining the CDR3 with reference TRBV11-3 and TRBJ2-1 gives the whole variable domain EAGVVQSPRYKIIEKKQPVAFWCNPISGHNTLYWYLQNLGQGPELLIRYENEEAVDDSQLPKDRFSAERLKGVDSTLKIQPAELGDSAVYLCASTPLPSGEHNEQFFGPGTRLTVL.

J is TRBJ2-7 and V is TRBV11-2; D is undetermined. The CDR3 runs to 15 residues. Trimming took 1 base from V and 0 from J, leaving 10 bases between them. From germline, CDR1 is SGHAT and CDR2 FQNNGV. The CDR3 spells CASSLGASFSYEQYF. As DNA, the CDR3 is TGTGCCAGCAGCTTAGGGGCTTCTTTCTCCTACGAGCAGTACTTC.